The rows below give T cell receptor beta chains drawn from one sample of a study of response to subunit inactivated influenza vaccine. TCRdb recomputed calls from the RT-PCR reads with MiXCR, one row per CDR3 protein. The sample shows a few hundred thousand distinct CDR3 sequences, about 10% of them seen only once. The data were also submitted as part of a second study, on T cells expressing NK-cell markers.

The sequencing used PBMCs from blood, collected on the day of vaccination. These receptors all stem from a man aged 45-65 years who received an inactivated influenza vaccine. The CDR3 runs from the conserved cysteine through the conserved F or W. Each record gives: V gene, J gene, clone size, D gene, CDR3 length, CDR3 DNA, CDR3 protein. The D gene is left open where the match is weak. A row's size may be missing; if present it is once, few, many or a size class.

TRBV15,TRBJ2-1,few,NA,14,TGTGCCACCAGCAGAGATAAACGAGGGGATGAGCAGTTCTTC,CATSRDKRGDEQFF
TRBV12-3/TRBV12-4,TRBJ2-5,NA,TRBD2,14,TGTGCCTCGAGGGCTAGCGGGAGACAAGAGACCCAGTACTTC,CASRASGRQETQYF
TRBV5-6,TRBJ2-1,many,TRBD2,13,TGTGCCAGCAGCCGGGGGGACTCACCAAAGCCGTTCTTC,CASSRGDSPKPFF
TRBV28,TRBJ2-5,many,TRBD2,18,TGTGCCAGCAGTCCGAGGACTAGCGGGAGGGCCGGGGCGGAGACCCAGTACTTC,CASSPRTSGRAGAETQYF
TRBV12-3/TRBV12-4,TRBJ2-6,once,NA,18,TGTGCCAGCAGTTTAGCGGGACTCCCTACAGGAGGGGCCAACGTCCTGACTTTC,CASSLAGLPTGGANVLTF
TRBV7-2,TRBJ2-7,many,TRBD2,15,TGTGCCAGCAGTTTATTGGCGGGGGGGCCCTACGAGCAGTACTTC,CASSLLAGGPYEQYF
TRBV3-1,TRBJ2-7,NA,TRBD2,15,TGTGCCAGCAGCCAAAACGGGGGGAGCTCCTACGAGCAGTACTTC,CASSQNGGSSYEQYF
TRBV7-2,TRBJ2-7,NA,TRBD2,16,TGTGCCAGCAGCTCAACGGGACTAGCGGGAGCTTACGAGCAGTACTTC,CASSSTGLAGAYEQYF
TRBV4-1,TRBJ1-5,few,NA,14,TGCGCCAGCAGCCCGCTGGGGAATGGTCAGCCCCAGCATTTT,CASSPLGNGQPQHF
TRBV20-1,TRBJ2-5,few,TRBD2,13,TGCAGTGCTAGGGGACTAGCGGAAGAGACCCAGTACTTC,CSARGLAEETQYF
TRBV25-1,TRBJ1-1,few,NA,17,TGTGCCAGCAGTGATACAACCGGGAGACGGTCGAACACTGAAGCTTTCTTT,CASSDTTGRRSNTEAFF
TRBV29-1,TRBJ2-3,few,TRBD2,16,TGCAGCGTTGACCCCGGGACTAGCGGGAGCGCAGATACGCAGTATTTT,CSVDPGTSGSADTQYF
TRBV20-1,TRBJ2-5,few,NA,13,TGCAGTGCTGAGGATTACGCGGAAGAGACCCAGTACTTC,CSAEDYAEETQYF
TRBV7-3,TRBJ2-5,few,TRBD2,16,TGTGCCAGCAGCTTGATAAGCGGGAGTAGGGGAGAGACCCAGTACTTC,CASSLISGSRGETQYF
TRBV20-1,TRBJ2-1,few,TRBD2,16,TGCAGTGCGGAGACTAGCGGGGGAAGCTCCTACAATGAGCAGTTCTTC,CSAETSGGSSYNEQFF
TRBV29-1,TRBJ2-1,few,NA,12,TGCAGCGGAGGGACTGACTACAATGAGCAGTTCTTC,CSGGTDYNEQFF
TRBV4-1,TRBJ1-1,few,NA,14,TGCGCCAGCAGCCAAGATTGGATCGGGGCTGAAGCTTTCTTT,CASSQDWIGAEAFF
TRBV9,TRBJ2-3,NA,NA,15,TGTGCCAGCAGCGTAGCATATGGTGAGACAGATACGCAGTATTTT,CASSVAYGETDTQYF